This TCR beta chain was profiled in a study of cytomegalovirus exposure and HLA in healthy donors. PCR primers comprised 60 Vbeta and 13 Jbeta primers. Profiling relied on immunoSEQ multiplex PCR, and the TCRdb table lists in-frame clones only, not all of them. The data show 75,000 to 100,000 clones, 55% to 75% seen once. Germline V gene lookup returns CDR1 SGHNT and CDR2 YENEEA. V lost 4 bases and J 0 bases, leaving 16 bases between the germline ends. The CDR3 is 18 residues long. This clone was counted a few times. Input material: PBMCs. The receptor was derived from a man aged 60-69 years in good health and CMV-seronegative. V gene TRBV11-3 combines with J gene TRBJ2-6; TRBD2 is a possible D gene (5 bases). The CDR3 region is CASSSRGPQFSGANVLTF. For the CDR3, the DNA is TGTGCCAGCAGCTCACGAGGGCCTCAGTTCTCTGGGGCCAACGTCCTGACTTTC.